This T cell receptor beta chain is drawn from a study of blood T cell repertoires in COVID-19. Study overall: Whether acute or convalescent, the COVID-19 samples came from the United States, Italy and Spain.

Study processing details: The assay estimated nucleated cells by amplifying reference gene primers. Measured with immunoSEQ multiplex PCR; TCRdb has only the in-frame clones, and not every one. V, J and clone size were drawn from that table, and D and trimming were deduced from the DNA. The table includes 60,000 to 70,000 clones, about 91% detected once. Germline values: CDR1 LNHNV, CDR2 YYDKDF (reference sequence). This CDR3 comprises 15 residues. V shed 0 bases and J 4 bases; nucleotides not matched to a gene: 2. This chain joins TRBV15 and TRBJ2-1, with TRBD2 identical over 8 bases. The sample comprised peripheral blood. The clonotype comes from a human donor in a cohort sampled during active COVID-19. CDR3 coding DNA: TGTGCCACCAGCAGAGACGGGAGGGGGTACAATGAGCAGTTCTTC. Protein sequence: CATSRDGRGYNEQFF.